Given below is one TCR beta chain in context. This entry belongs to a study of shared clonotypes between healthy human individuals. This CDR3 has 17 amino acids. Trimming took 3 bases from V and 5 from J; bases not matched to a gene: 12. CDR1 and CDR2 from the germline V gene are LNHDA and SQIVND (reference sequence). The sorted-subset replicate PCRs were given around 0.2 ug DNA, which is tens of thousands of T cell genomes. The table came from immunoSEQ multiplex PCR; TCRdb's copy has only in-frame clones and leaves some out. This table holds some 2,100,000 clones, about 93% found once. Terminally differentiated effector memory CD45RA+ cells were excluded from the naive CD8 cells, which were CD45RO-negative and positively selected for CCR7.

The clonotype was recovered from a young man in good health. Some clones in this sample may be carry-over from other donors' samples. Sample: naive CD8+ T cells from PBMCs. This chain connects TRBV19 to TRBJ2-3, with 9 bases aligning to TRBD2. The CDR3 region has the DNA TGTGCCAGTAGTATGCTCCCCCTCCTAGCGGGGAGAGATACGCAGTATTTT. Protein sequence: CASSMLPLLAGRDTQYF.